These 32 T cell receptor beta chains were all obtained from the same sample, sequenced in a study of blood T cells in healthy people across ages. Through a sample-barcoded 5' primer and a J-beta primer mix, a second PCR was run for about 6 to 11 cycles. In TCRdb, the 5' RACE reads were re-called with MiXCR into one record per CDR3 protein. In the table there are 1,500,000 or so distinct CDR3 sequences, 45% to 70% of which are singletons. The sample comprised blood. The receptors shown here come from a young man in good health.

The rearrangement uses TRBV27 and TRBJ2-1; D is undetermined. Germline-derived CDR1 and CDR2 are MNHEY and SMNVEV (reference sequence). V was trimmed by 0 bases and J by 12 bases, leaving 9 bases between them. The CDR3 has 12 amino acids. The CDR3 sequence is CASSLSGTGQFF. The CDR3 DNA reads TGTGCCAGCAGTTTATCAGGAACGGGGCAGTTCTTC.

A single count supports this clonotype. The chain employs TRBV10-3 and TRBJ2-5; the D is unclear. The CDR3 totals 14 residues. Trimming cost V 0 bases and J 5 bases, with 10 bases left between them. Germline CDR1 reads ENHRY; CDR2 reads SYGVKD. CDR3 amino acids: CAISESRSQETQYF. The CDR3 nucleotides are TGTGCCATCAGTGAGTCCAGGAGCCAGGAGACCCAGTACTTC.

The chain employs TRBV27 and TRBJ1-2; no firm D call. CDR3 length equals 15 residues. CDR1 MNHEY and CDR2 SMNVEV come from the germline V gene (reference sequence). The V end lost 6 bases, the J end lost 3 bases, and 17 bases lay between the germline ends. CDR3: CASRPTVSQYYGYTF. CDR3 nucleotides: TGTGCCAGCAGGCCTACAGTGAGCCAATACTATGGCTACACCTTC.

The rearrangement uses TRBV19 and TRBJ2-1; possible D gene TRBD1, 6 bases. Trimming shortened V by 6 bases and J by 0 bases, and 12 bases separated the two germline ends. This CDR3 has 15 residues. Germline values: CDR1 LNHDA, CDR2 SQIVND (reference sequence). CDR3 region: CASSRQESSYNEQFF. CDR3 nucleotides: TGTGCCAGTAGCCGACAGGAGAGCTCCTACAATGAGCAGTTCTTC.

This clonotype was observed many times. The gene calls are TRBV7-2 and TRBJ2-3; D perhaps matches TRBD1 (6 bases). The CDR3 length is 14 residues. Germline V gene data show CDR1 as SGHTA and CDR2 as FQGNSA. V lost 5 bases and J lost 0, with 9 bases in between. CDR3 nucleotides: TGTGCCAGCAGCCGGGACACAAGCACAGATACGCAGTATTTT. Its translation: CASSRDTSTDTQYF.

In this sample, this clonotype turned up many times. V and J are TRBV29-1 and TRBJ2-7; a weak D match, TRBD2 (5 bases). The germline gives CDR1 SQVTM, CDR2 ANQGSEA. The V end lost 3 bases, the J end lost 6 bases, and 18 bases lay between the germline ends. CDR3 length: 14 residues. CDR3 nucleotides: TGCAGCGTTGACCGGACGGGAACGGCAAGCGAGCAGTACTTC. Translating gives CSVDRTGTASEQYF.

In this sample, this clonotype turned up a few times. J is TRBJ2-7 and V is TRBV7-9, with 7 bases identical to TRBD1. Germline V gene sequence: CDR1 SEHNR, CDR2 FQNEAQ (reference sequence). There are 12 residues in the CDR3. Trimming removed 1 base from V and 7 bases from J; junction bases left unmatched: 1. CDR3 DNA sequence: TGTGCCAGCAGCTTAGAGGGGGCAGAGCAGTACTTC. Amino acid sequence: CASSLEGAEQYF.

On this clonotype: One junction end disagrees with the germline gene, perhaps due to a read error. The CDR3 protein is CASSQDREGYRDEQYF. For the CDR3, the DNA is TGTGCTAGCAGCCAAGATCGGGAGGGGTATAGGGACGAGCAGTACTTC. The chain is built from TRBV4-2 and TRBJ2-5, with 8 positions matching TRBD2. The assigned J gene may be wrong: the sequence end matches TRBJ2-7 better. This CDR3 contains 16 residues. Germline CDR1 is LGHNA and CDR2 is YNFKEQ.

V gene TRBV11-2 combines with J gene TRBJ2-2; no clear D gene. The germline V and J ends were trimmed by 0 bases and 1 base, with 6 bases remaining between them. The CDR3 covers 15 residues. Germline-derived CDR1 and CDR2 are SGHAT and FQNNGV. CDR3 residues: CASSLEWGNTGELFF. In DNA, the CDR3 is TGTGCCAGCAGCTTAGAGTGGGGGAACACCGGGGAGCTGTTTTTT.

The V gene is TRBV9, the J gene TRBJ2-1; TRBD2 agrees at 7 bases. CDR3 size: 17 residues. Per the germline V gene, CDR1 is SGDLS and CDR2 is YYNGEE. Trimming at V came to 0 bases and at J to 7 bases, leaving 13 bases not matched to a gene. The CDR3 protein is CASSVADSGTINNEQFF. Written as DNA, the CDR3 is TGTGCCAGCAGCGTAGCAGACAGTGGGACTATTAATAATGAGCAGTTCTTC.

The chain joins TRBV5-1 to TRBJ2-4; D possibly corresponds to TRBD1 (5 bases). The CDR3 covers 15 residues. The V and J ends lost 4 bases and 6 bases respectively, with 17 bases between them. Germline CDR1 is SGHRS and CDR2 is YFSETQ. In DNA form, the CDR3 reads TGCGCCAGCAGCCCGGTTGATGGGGCTGGAAACATTCAGTACTTC. Encoded protein: CASSPVDGAGNIQYF. The variable domain in full, completed from reference TRBV5-1 and TRBJ2-4, reads KAGVTQTPRYLIKTRGQQVTLSCSPISGHRSVSWYQQTPGQGLQFLFEYFSETQRNKGNFPGRFSGRQFSNSRSEMNVSTLELGDSALYLCASSPVDGAGNIQYFGAGTRLSVL.

The table lists this clonotype with a few counts. V and J are TRBV29-1 and TRBJ2-3; no reliable D call. Germline V gives CDR1 SQVTM, CDR2 ANQGSEA. V lost 3 bases and J 2 bases, leaving 9 bases between the germline ends. The CDR3 totals 13 residues. The CDR3 loop reads CSVEVRYTDTQYF. CDR3 in DNA: TGCAGCGTTGAGGTCCGTTACACAGATACGCAGTATTTT.

The chain links TRBV6-5 to TRBJ2-3, with D perhaps TRBD1 or TRBD2 (5 bases each). The V gene's germline CDR1 is MNHEY and CDR2 SVGAGI. V was shortened by 0 bases and J by 0 bases, with 16 bases between the two germline ends. The CDR3 has 18 amino acids. As DNA, the CDR3 is TGTGCCAGCAGTTACTCGTCCATGACCGGGACGAGCACAGATACGCAGTATTTT. This codes for CASSYSSMTGTSTDTQYF.

This clonotype was observed a handful of times. The chain links TRBV7-2 to TRBJ1-1; D is ambiguous. This CDR3 is built from 13 residues. Trimming removed 6 bases at V and 1 base at J, with 9 bases between. Germline V CDR1 and CDR2: SGHTA, FQGNSA. The CDR3 DNA reads as TGTGCCAGCAGATATCAAGGGAACACTGAAGCTTTCTTT. This translates into CASRYQGNTEAFF. Combining the CDR3 with reference TRBV7-2 and TRBJ1-1 gives the whole variable domain GAGVSQSPSNKVTEKGKDVELRCDPISGHTALYWYRQSLGQGLEFLIYFQGNSAPDKSGLPSDRFSAERTGGSVSTLTIQRTQQEDSAVYLCASRYQGNTEAFFGQGTRLTVV.

The chain is built from TRBV3-1 and TRBJ1-3; D call uncertain. The germline CDR1 and CDR2 sequences are LGHDT and YNNKEL (reference sequence). The CDR3 has 12 residues. The V gene lost 6 bases and the J gene lost 3 bases, with 6 bases spanning the gap. In DNA, the CDR3 is TGTGCCAGCAGTCCACTTGGAAACACCATATATTTT. Translating gives CASSPLGNTIYF.

This chain connects TRBV20-1 to TRBJ2-7; 7 bases agree with TRBD1. Germline V CDR1 and CDR2: DFQATT, SNEGSKA (reference sequence). This CDR3 comprises 16 residues. Trimming at V came to 3 bases and at J to 3 bases, leaving 14 bases not matched to a gene. CDR3 DNA: TGCAGTGCTAGTTCCCCAACGACAGGGAATGGCTACGAGCAGTACTTC. The encoded protein is CSASSPTTGNGYEQYF.

The chain couples TRBV20-1 to TRBJ2-1, with 14 bases aligning to TRBD2. With V trimmed by 0 bases and J by 7 bases, 5 bases remained unmatched. From germline, CDR1 is DFQATT and CDR2 SNEGSKA (reference sequence). The CDR3 has 16 residues. The CDR3 is CSARDTGLAGVNEQFF. The CDR3 region has the DNA TGCAGTGCTAGAGATACGGGACTAGCGGGGGTTAATGAGCAGTTCTTC.

The chain recombines TRBV7-2 with TRBJ2-5, with D perhaps matching TRBD1 (6 bases). Trimming pared 6 bases from V and 5 bases from J, leaving 13 bases between. This CDR3 contains 13 residues. CDR1 SGHTA and CDR2 FQGNSA come from the germline V gene. The chain's CDR3 is CASRPDRRETQYF. CDR3 nucleotide sequence: TGTGCCAGCAGACCTGACAGGCGCGAGACCCAGTACTTC.

The chain joins TRBV6-5 to TRBJ1-1; D may be TRBD1 (5 bases). With 10 bases removed from V and 11 bases from J, the gap between germline ends came to 17 bases. Germline CDR1 MNHEY, CDR2 SVGAGI. This CDR3 has 11 residues. The CDR3, as DNA: TGTGCCACCAACCTCAGGGAATTGGCTTTCTTT. Translation gives CATNLRELAFF.

This clonotype was recorded only once. One junction end disagrees with the germline gene, perhaps due to a read error. V and J are TRBV28 and TRBJ1-5; the D gene is possibly TRBD1 (5 bases). There are 16 residues in the CDR3. The germline V gene has CDR1 MDHEN and CDR2 SYDVKM. CDR3 coding DNA: TGTGCTAGCATTCCCCTTGGGGCTCAGGGCAATCAGCCCCAGCATTTT. Translated, it gives CASIPLGAQGNQPQHF.

The chain is built from TRBV4-1 and TRBJ1-5; D is uncertain. Trimming took 1 base from V and 4 from J, leaving 14 bases between them. The CDR3 runs 16 residues. Germline V gene sequence: CDR1 MGHRA, CDR2 YSYEKL. The CDR3 is CASSQGDHRPNQPQHF. The DNA for the CDR3 is TGCGCCAGCAGCCAAGGCGACCACCGCCCAAATCAGCCCCAGCATTTT.

The chain employs TRBV6-5 and TRBJ2-5; 10 bases line up with TRBD1. The junction had 6 bases not matched to a gene; V was cut back by 2 bases and J by 3 bases. The CDR3 consists of 16 residues. The germline V gene has CDR1 MNHEY and CDR2 SVGAGI. DNA of the CDR3: TGTGCCAGCAGTTACACCCAGGGACAGGGGAAAGAGACCCAGTACTTC. Translation gives CASSYTQGQGKETQYF.

The V and J genes are TRBV7-9 and TRBJ1-1, with D perhaps TRBD1 (6 bases). CDR1 and CDR2 from the germline V gene are SEHNR and FQNEAQ (reference sequence). This CDR3 spans 12 amino acids. V was trimmed by 8 bases and J by 4 bases, leaving 11 bases between them. CDR3 loop: CASHWGATEAFF. DNA of the CDR3: TGTGCCAGCCACTGGGGGGCCACTGAAGCTTTCTTT.

The J gene is TRBJ2-3, the V gene TRBV13, with 8 bases identical to TRBD2. The CDR3 is 16 amino acids. Germline trimming cut 5 bases from V and 2 bases from J; bases unmatched to any gene: 9. Germline lookup yields CDR1 PRHDT and CDR2 FYEKMQ (reference sequence). The CDR3 DNA is TGTGCCAGCAGCCCGGAACTAGCGGCCTTCACAGATACGCAGTATTTT. This translates into CASSPELAAFTDTQYF.

The V and J genes are TRBV3-1 and TRBJ2-5; 16 bases map to TRBD2. Germline V gene data show CDR1 as LGHDT and CDR2 as YNNKEL (reference sequence). The CDR3 extends over 15 amino acids. The V gene end was trimmed by 4 bases and the J gene end by 11 bases; junction bases not matched to a gene: 7. The CDR3 DNA reads TGTGCCAGCAGCCCCCTTGGGACTAGCGGGAGGGGGCAGTACTTC. It codes for CASSPLGTSGRGQYF.

V usage is TRBV7-6 and J usage is TRBJ1-2; 8 nucleotides match TRBD1. The junction had 13 bases not matched to a gene; V was cut back by 1 base and J by 3 bases. The CDR3 loop spans 18 amino acids. CDR1 SGHVS and CDR2 FNYEAQ come from the germline V gene. CDR3 in amino acids: CASSLEPYDRGSDYGYTF. CDR3 in DNA: TGTGCCAGCAGCTTAGAGCCTTATGACAGGGGAAGTGACTATGGCTACACCTTC. Looking up the rest from reference TRBV7-6 and TRBJ1-2 gives the full variable domain: GAGVSQSPRYKVTKRGQDVALRCDPISGHVSLYWYRQALGQGPEFLTYFNYEAQQDKSGLPNDRFSAERPEGSISTLTIQRTEQRDSAMYRCASSLEPYDRGSDYGYTFGSGTRLTVV.

This clonotype has only a few counts. This sequence joins TRBV12-3 or TRBV12-4 and TRBJ1-4; D unresolved. V was trimmed by 4 bases and J by 8 bases, leaving 11 bases between them. The CDR3 contains 13 residues. CDR3 loop: CASSSYVAEKLFF. For the CDR3, the DNA is TGTGCCAGCAGTTCATACGTCGCGGAAAAACTGTTTTTT.

With regard to this clonotype: Just one base apart from a much larger clone, this may be a read error. The V call is TRBV20-1, the J call TRBJ2-1; unclear D gene. The J call may not be correct, given that the DNA end is closer to TRBJ2-7. Germline loops: CDR1 DFQATT, CDR2 SNEGSKA (reference sequence). The CDR3 runs to 10 residues. DNA of the CDR3: TGCAGTGCCGCACACAATGAGCAGTACTTC. It is translated as CSAAHNEQYF.

This clonotype was recorded a few times. The rearrangement links TRBV27 to TRBJ2-7; D not certain. CDR1 and CDR2 (germline): MNHEY, SMNVEV (reference sequence). V was trimmed by 1 base and J by 7 bases, leaving 14 bases between them. The CDR3 is 14 amino acids. The CDR3: CASSLYGPWWEQYF. The CDR3 DNA is TGTGCCAGCAGTTTATACGGGCCGTGGTGGGAGCAGTACTTC.

This chain uses TRBV7-9 with TRBJ2-7; 10 positions agree with TRBD1. The J call is doubtful: the DNA matches TRBJ2-5 better. CDR1 SEHNR and CDR2 FQNEAQ come from the germline V gene (reference sequence). The CDR3 spans 15 residues. CDR3 residues: CASSHRDRGKETQYF. The CDR3 DNA sequence: TGTGCCAGCAGCCATAGGGACAGGGGAAAGGAGACCCAGTACTTC.

This chain uses TRBV20-1 with TRBJ1-5; no definite D call. The CDR3 runs to 12 residues. Looked up from germline, CDR1 is DFQATT and CDR2 is SNEGSKA (reference sequence). Trimming cost V 4 bases and J 0 bases, with 4 bases left between them. CDR3 DNA sequence: TGCAGTGCTAAGGTTAGCAATCAGCCCCAGCATTTT. It is translated as CSAKVSNQPQHF.

The CDR3 coding sequence is TGTGCCAGCAGTTACCCTCCGGACAGGGGCTTGTCAGAGACCCAGTACTTC. It is translated as CASSYPPDRGLSETQYF. The chain has TRBV6-6 and TRBJ2-5, with 9 bases aligning to TRBD1. CDR3 length: 17 amino acids. Trimming cost V 2 bases and J 4 bases; bases outside gene matches: 11. Germline CDR1 MNHNY, CDR2 SVGAGI (reference sequence).